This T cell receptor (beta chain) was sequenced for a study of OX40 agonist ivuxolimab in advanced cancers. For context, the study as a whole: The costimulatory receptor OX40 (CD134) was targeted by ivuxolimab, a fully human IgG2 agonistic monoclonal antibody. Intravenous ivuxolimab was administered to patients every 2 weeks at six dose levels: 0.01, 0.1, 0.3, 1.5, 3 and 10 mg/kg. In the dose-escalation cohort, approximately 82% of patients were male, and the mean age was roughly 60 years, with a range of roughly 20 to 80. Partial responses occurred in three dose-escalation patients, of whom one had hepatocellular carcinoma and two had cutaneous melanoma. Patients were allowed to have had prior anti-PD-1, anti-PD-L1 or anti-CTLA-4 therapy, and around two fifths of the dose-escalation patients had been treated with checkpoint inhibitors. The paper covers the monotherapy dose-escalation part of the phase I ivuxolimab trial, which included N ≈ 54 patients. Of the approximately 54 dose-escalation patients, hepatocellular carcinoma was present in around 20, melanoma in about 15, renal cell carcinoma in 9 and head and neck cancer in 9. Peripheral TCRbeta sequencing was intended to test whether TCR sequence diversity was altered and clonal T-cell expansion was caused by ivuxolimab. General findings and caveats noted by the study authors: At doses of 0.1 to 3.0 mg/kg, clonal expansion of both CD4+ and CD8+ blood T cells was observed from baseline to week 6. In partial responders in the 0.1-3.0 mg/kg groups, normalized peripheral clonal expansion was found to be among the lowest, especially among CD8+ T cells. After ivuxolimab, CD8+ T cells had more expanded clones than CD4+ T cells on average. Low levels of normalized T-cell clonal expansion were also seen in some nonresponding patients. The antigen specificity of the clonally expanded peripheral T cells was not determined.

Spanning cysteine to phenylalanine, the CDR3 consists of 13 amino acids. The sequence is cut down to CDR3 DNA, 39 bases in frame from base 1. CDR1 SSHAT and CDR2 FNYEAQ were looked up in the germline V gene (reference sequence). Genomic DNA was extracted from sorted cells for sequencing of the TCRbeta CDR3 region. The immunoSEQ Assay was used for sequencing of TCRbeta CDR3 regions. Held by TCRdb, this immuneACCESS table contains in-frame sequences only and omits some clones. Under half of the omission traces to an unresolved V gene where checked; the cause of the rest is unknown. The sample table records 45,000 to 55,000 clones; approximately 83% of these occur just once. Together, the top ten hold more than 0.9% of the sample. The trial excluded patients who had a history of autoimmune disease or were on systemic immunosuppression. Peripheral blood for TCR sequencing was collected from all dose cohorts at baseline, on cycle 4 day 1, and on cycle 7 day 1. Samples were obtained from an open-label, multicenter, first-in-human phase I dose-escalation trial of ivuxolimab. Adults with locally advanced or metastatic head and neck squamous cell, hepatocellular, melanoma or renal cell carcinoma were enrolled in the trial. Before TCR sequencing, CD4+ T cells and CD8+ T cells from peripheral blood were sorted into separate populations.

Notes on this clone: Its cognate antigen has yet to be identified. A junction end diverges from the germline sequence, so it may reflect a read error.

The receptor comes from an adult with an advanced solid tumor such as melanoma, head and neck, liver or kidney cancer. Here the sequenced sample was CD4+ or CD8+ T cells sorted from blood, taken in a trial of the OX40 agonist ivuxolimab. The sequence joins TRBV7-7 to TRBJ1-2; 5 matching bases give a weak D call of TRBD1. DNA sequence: TGTGCTAGCAGCTTAGCGGGGACGGATGGCTACACCTTC. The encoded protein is CASSLAGTDGYTF.